The T cell receptor (beta chain) under discussion was sequenced for a study of Ad26.COV2.S vaccination and SARS-CoV-2 variants (TCRdb year 2021). For context, the study as a whole: Donors in the vaccine arm were drawn from COV1001, a phase I-IIa trial of Ad26.COV2.S in healthy adults that was multicentre, randomized, double-blind and placebo-controlled. Ad26.COV2.S was administered intramuscularly at 5 x 10^10 or 1 x 10^11 viral particles, either as a single shot or as two shots given 56 days apart. TCRbeta repertoire sequencing was used to assess the specificity and breadth of SARS-CoV-2-reactive T cell receptors after Ad26.COV2.S vaccination. The TCR-sequenced set comprised approximately 32 samples: some 20 Ad26.COV2.S vaccine recipients, 5 placebo recipients and 8 SARS-CoV-2 convalescent individuals. Trial participants were randomized into five groups of five: low-dose or high-dose Ad26.COV2.S given once or twice, or placebo on both occasions. Throughout the experiments and outcome assessment, investigators stayed blinded to trial group allocation.

Study-level results and caveats: It was noted by the authors that total T cell responses may have been underestimated by the TCR breadth and depth analyses. Non-spike TCR breadth was comparable between vaccine and placebo recipients, consistent with the vaccine containing only spike. Ad26.COV2.S recipients had higher spike-specific TCR breadth than placebo recipients (P = 0.0014). After vaccination, spike-specific CD8+ and CD4+ T cell responses were reported to show substantial breadth. Comparing responses between vaccine doses or regimens was not something the study was powered to do.

Reading from cysteine to phenylalanine, the CDR3 counts 14 amino acids. Of the read, only the CDR3 DNA is kept; its 42 bases are in frame from base 1. CDR1 is given as MNHEY and CDR2 as SVGAGI, both from the germline V gene. The junction carries 12 bases between V and J, which are trimmed by 5 bases and 1 base respectively. The immunoSEQ Assay was used to sequence TCRbeta CDR3 regions. After extraction, genomic DNA underwent amplification by bias-controlled multiplex PCR, followed by high-throughput sequencing. In the original analysis: Collapsing and filtering of sequences were performed to quantify the absolute abundance of each unique TCRbeta CDR3 region. T cell fraction was estimated by normalizing TCRbeta template counts to usable DNA, which was measured by amplifying reference genes present in all nucleated cells. Repertoire TCRs were annotated as SARS-CoV-2-specific when V gene, CDR3 amino acid sequence and J gene were exactly matched to a known reactive TCR set. MIRA supplied the reference SARS-CoV-2 TCR set, which was filtered for enrichment in COVID-19-positive ImmuneCODE repertoires so that public or cross-reactive TCRs were removed. Based on the MIRA antigens, annotated TCRs were further analysed at the level of specific ORF or position within ORF. Breadth was defined as annotated unique rearrangements over total unique productive rearrangements; depth was the summed frequency of those rearrangements. TCR breadth was compared between groups using two-sided Wilcoxon rank-sum tests. TCRdb stores this immuneACCESS table with in-frame sequences only. Part of the clones is absent; in the studies checked, under half of the shortfall reflects unresolved V genes, and no reason is known for the rest. V and J calls plus clone size are reproduced from that table; the DNA served to infer D and trimming. The sample table holds 200,000 to 250,000 clones, of which over 75% were seen once. The ten most abundant clones make up roughly 10% of the sample.

Interpreted using the paper, the treatment or condition label stands for: approximately 18 received Ad26.COV2.S at low or high dose, single or two shots; about five received placebo; per-sample allocation not given. For vaccine and placebo recipients, the sequenced repertoires came from samples collected on day 63 after the first injection. Between 29 July and 7 August 2020, Cohort 1b enrolled fewer than 30 adults aged 18-55 years at one site in Boston, USA. As a vaccine, Ad26.COV2.S was a replication-incompetent adenovirus type 26 vector that expressed a prefusion-stabilized SARS-CoV-2 spike protein derived from the original Wuhan strain. On this clone: There is no known antigen for this receptor. One base away there is no much larger clone; base qualities are not given.

Recombination joined TRBV6-5 with TRBJ2-7; no confident D gene assignment can be made. This sample comprised peripheral blood, obtained in a trial of Ad26.COV2.S vaccine versus placebo. The receptor was derived from a person between 18 and 65 years old who received the Ad26.COV2.S COVID-19 vaccine or a placebo. CDR3 sequence: CASSTSPGSYEQYF. The sequence in DNA is TGTGCCAGCAGTACGTCCCCCGGATCCTACGAGCAGTACTTC.